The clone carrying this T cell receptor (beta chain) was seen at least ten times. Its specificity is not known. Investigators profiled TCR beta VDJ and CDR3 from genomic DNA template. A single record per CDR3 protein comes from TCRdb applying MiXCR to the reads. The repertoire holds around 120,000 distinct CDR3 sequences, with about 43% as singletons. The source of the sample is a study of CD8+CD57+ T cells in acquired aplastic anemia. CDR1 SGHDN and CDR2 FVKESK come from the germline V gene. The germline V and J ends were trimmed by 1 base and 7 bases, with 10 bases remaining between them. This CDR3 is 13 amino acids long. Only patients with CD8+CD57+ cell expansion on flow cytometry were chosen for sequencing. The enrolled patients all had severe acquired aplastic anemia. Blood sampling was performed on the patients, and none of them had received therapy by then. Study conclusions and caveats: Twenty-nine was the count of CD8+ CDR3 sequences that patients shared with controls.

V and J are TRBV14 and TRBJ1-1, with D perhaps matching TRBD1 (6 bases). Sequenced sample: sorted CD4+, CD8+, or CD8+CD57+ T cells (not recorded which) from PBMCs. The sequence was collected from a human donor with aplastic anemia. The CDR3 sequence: CASSQALGGEAFF. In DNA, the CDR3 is TGTGCCAGCAGCCAAGCGCTAGGGGGTGAAGCTTTCTTT.